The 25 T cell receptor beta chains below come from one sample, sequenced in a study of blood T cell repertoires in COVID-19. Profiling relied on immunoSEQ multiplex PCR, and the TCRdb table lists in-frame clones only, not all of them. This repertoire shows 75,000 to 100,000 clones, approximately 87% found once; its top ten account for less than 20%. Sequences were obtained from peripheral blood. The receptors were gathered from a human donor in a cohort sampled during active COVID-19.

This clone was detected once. DNA of the CDR3: TGTGCCAGCAGCCACCGAGGCCCGAACACTGAAGCTTTCTTT. This translates into CASSHRGPNTEAFF. The rearrangement links TRBV3-1 (or the pseudogene TRBV3-2) to TRBJ1-1; no clear D gene. The CDR3 loop spans 14 amino acids. In germline, CDR1 is LGHDT, CDR2 YNNKEL (reference sequence). Trimming took 3 bases from V and 1 from J, leaving 9 bases between them.

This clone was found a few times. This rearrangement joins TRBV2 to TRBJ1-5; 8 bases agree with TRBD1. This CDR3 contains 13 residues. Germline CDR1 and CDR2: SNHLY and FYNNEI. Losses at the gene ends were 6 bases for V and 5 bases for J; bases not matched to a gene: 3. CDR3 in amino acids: CASSADRDQPQHF. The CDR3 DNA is TGTGCCAGCAGCGCGGACAGGGATCAGCCCCAGCATTTT.

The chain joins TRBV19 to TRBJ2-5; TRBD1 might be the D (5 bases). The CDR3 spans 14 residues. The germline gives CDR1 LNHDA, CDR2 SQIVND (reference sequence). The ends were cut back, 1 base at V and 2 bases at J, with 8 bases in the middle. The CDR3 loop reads CASSIGTPQETQYF. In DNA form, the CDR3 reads TGTGCCAGTAGTATAGGGACACCGCAAGAGACCCAGTACTTC.

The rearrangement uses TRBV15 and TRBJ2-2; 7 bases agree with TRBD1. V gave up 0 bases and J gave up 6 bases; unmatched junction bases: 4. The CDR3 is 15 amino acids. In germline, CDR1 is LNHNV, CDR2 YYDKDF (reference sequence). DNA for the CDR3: TGTGCCACCAGCAGAGATCAACAGGGGTCCGGGGAGCTGTTTTTT. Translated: CATSRDQQGSGELFF.

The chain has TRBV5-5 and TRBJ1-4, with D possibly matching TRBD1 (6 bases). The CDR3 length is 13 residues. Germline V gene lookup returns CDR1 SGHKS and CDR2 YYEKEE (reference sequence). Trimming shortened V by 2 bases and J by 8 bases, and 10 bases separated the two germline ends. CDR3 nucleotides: TGTGCCAGCAGCTTACTGGACAGCGAAAAACTGTTTTTT. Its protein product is CASSLLDSEKLFF.

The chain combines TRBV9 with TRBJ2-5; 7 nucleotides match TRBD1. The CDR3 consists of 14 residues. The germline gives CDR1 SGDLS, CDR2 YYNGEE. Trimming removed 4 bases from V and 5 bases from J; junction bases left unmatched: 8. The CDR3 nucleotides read TGTGCCAGCAGCATTCAGGGGGTTCGGGAGACCCAGTACTTC. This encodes CASSIQGVRETQYF.

The CDR3 DNA reads TGTGCCAGCAGTTTTGGTGCTAGCGGCCACAATGAGCAGTTCTTC. Translated, it gives CASSFGASGHNEQFF. The chain has TRBV27 and TRBJ2-1; 7 nucleotides line up with TRBD2. The CDR3 length is 15 residues. V dropped 3 bases and J dropped 5; count of bases not matched to a gene: 7. The germline V gene has CDR1 MNHEY and CDR2 SMNVEV (reference sequence).

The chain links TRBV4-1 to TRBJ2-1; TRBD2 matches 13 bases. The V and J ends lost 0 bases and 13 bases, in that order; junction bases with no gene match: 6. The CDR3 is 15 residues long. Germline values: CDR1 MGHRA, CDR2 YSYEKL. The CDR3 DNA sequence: TGCGCCAGCAGCCAAGAGGTGACTAGCGGGAGGCAACAGTTCTTC. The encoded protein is CASSQEVTSGRQQFF.

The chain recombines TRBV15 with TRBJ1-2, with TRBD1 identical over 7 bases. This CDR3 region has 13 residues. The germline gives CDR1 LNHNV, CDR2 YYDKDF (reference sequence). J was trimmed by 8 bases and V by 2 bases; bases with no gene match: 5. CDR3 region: CATSRPNRGGYTF. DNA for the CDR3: TGTGCCACCAGCAGACCCAACAGGGGAGGCTACACCTTC.

The CDR3 protein is CASNIVDTGQYNEQFF. CDR3 DNA: TGCGCCAGCAACATAGTTGACACCGGACAATACAATGAGCAGTTCTTC. The rearrangement uses TRBV4-1 and TRBJ2-1; TRBD1 might be the D (5 bases). The germline CDR1 and CDR2 sequences are MGHRA and YSYEKL. Trimming removed 7 bases at V and 4 bases at J, with 20 bases between. The CDR3 sequence is 16 residues long.

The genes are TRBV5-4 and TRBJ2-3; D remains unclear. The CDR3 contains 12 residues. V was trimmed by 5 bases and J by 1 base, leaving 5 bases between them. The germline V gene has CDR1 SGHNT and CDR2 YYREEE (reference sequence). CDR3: CASRRGTDTQYF. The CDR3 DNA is TGTGCCAGCAGGCGTGGCACAGATACGCAGTATTTT.

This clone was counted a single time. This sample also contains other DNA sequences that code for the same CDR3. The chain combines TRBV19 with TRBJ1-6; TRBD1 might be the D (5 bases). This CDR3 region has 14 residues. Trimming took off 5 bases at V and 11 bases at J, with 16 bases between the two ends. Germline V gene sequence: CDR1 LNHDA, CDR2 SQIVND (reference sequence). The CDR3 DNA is TGTGCCAGTAGTCAAGCGGGCCGGGGGACACCCCTCCACTTT. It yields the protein CASSQAGRGTPLHF.

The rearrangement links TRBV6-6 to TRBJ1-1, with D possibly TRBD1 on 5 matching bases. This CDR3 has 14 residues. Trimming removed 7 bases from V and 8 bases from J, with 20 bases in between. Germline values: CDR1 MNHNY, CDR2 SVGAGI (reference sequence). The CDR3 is CASTPGRGGAEAFF. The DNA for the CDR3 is TGTGCCAGCACCCCGGGTCGGGGAGGGGCAGAAGCTTTCTTT.

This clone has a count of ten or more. The CDR3 sequence: CSVGKGVDQPQHF. In DNA form, the CDR3 reads TGCAGCGTTGGGAAGGGGGTTGATCAGCCCCAGCATTTT. The chain recombines TRBV29-1 with TRBJ1-5, with D tentatively TRBD1 (6 bases). CDR3 size: 13 residues. Germline V gene data show CDR1 as SQVTM and CDR2 as ANQGSEA. V was trimmed by 4 bases and J by 5 bases, leaving 12 bases between them.

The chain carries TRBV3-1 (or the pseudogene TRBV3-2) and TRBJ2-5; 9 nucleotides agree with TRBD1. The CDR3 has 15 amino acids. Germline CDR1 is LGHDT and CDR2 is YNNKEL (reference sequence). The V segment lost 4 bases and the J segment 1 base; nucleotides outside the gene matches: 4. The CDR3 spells CASSRTGGLQETQYF. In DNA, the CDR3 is TGTGCCAGCAGCCGAACAGGGGGCCTCCAAGAGACCCAGTACTTC.

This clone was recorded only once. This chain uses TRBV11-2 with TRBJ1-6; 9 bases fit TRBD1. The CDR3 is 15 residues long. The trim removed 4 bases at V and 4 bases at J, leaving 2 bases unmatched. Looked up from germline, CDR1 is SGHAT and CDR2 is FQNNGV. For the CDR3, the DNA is TGTGCCAGCAGCTCCGGGACAGGGTATAATTCACCCCTCCACTTT. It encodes CASSSGTGYNSPLHF. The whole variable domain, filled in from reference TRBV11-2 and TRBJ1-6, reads EAGVAQSPRYKIIEKRQSVAFWCNPISGHATLYWYQQILGQGPKLLIQFQNNGVVDDSQLPKDRFSAERLKGVDSTLKIQPAKLEDSAVYLCASSSGTGYNSPLHFGNGTRLTVT.

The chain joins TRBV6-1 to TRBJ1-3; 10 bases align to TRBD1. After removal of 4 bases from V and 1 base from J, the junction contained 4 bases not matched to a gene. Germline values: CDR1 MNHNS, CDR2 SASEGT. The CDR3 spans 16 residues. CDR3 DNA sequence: TGTGCCAGCAGTGCCCCGGGACAGGGGTCTGGAAACACCATATATTTT. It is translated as CASSAPGQGSGNTIYF.

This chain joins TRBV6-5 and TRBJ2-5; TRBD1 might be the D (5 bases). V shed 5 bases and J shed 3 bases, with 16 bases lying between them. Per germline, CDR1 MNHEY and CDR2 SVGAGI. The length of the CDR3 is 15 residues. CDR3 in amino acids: CASSTALTGKETQYF. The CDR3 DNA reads TGTGCCAGCAGTACAGCCCTCACAGGAAAAGAGACCCAGTACTTC.

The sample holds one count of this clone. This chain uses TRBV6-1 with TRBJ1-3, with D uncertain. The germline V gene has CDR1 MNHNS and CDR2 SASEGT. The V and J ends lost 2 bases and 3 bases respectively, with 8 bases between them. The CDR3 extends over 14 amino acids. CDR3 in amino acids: CASSESGVGNTIYF. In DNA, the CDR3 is TGTGCCAGCAGTGAATCCGGGGTTGGAAACACCATATATTTT.

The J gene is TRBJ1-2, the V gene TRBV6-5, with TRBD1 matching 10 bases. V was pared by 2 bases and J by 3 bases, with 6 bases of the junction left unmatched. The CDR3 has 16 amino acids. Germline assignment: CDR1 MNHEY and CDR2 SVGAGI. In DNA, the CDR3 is TGTGCCAGCAGTTACGACAGGGGGCCAACCCACTATGGCTACACCTTC. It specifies CASSYDRGPTHYGYTF.

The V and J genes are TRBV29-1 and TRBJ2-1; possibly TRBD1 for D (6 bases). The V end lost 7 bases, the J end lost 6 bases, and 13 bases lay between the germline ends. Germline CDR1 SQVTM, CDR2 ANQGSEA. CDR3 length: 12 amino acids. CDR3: CSAKEGGNEQFF. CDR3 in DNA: TGCAGCGCCAAAGAAGGGGGCAATGAGCAGTTCTTC.

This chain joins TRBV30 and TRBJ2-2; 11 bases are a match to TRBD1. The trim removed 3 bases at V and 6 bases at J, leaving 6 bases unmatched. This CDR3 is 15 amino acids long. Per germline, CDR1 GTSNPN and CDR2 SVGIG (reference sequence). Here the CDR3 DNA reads TGTGCCTGGAGAGGACTGGGACAGGGGGCCGGGGAGCTGTTTTTT. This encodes CAWRGLGQGAGELFF.

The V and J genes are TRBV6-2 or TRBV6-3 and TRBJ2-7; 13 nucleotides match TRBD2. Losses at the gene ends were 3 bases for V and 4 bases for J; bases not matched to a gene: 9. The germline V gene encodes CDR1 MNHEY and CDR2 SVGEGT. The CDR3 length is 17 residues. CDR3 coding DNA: TGTGCCAGCAGTTATGCGACTAGCGGGAGGCCCCCTTACGAGCAGTACTTC. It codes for CASSYATSGRPPYEQYF.

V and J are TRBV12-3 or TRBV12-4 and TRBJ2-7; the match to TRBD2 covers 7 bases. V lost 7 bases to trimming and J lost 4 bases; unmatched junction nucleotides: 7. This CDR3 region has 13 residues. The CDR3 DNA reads TGTGCCAGCACCCCTCGGGGAGGGTACGAGCAGTACTTC. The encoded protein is CASTPRGGYEQYF.

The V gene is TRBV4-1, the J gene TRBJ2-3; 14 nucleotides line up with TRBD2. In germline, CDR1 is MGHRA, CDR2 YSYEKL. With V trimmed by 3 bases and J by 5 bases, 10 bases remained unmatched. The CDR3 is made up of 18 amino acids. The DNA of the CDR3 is TGCGCCAGCAGCCATGGGGGACTAGCGGGGGCCTCGGGAGATACGCAGTATTTT. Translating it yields CASSHGGLAGASGDTQYF.